These 32 T cell receptor beta chains were sequenced from one sample in a study of T cells in Graves' hyperthyroidism and ophthalmopathy. The investigators amplified TCR beta CDR3 regions from RNA transcripts. The TCR CDR3 first-round RT-PCR relied on the HTBI primer set. TCRdb fed the multiplex PCR reads into MiXCR, producing one record per CDR3 protein. Of 370,000 or so distinct CDR3 sequences in the sample, 13% are singletons; the top ten hold around 21%. Sequenced input: blood. These receptor sequences come from a man aged 25 to 45 with Graves' hyperthyroidism that later progressed to Graves' ophthalmopathy.

In this sample, this clonotype turned up once. The CDR3 DNA reads as TGTGCCAGCAGCTTTCTCGACAGGATACACTATGGCTACACCTTC. Protein sequence: CASSFLDRIHYGYTF. J is TRBJ1-2 and V is TRBV7-9, with D perhaps TRBD1 (6 bases). Germline V gene data show CDR1 as SEHNR and CDR2 as FQNEAQ (reference sequence). CDR3 size: 15 residues. V lost 3 bases and J lost 3, with 14 bases in between.

The sample holds many counts of this clonotype. This chain joins TRBV7-3 and TRBJ2-7; the D is unclear. This CDR3 spans 13 amino acids. In germline, CDR1 is SGHTA, CDR2 FQGTGA. Trimming cost V 1 base and J 5 bases, with 9 bases left between them. The CDR3 loop reads CASSLIVNNEQYF. CDR3 nucleotides: TGTGCCAGCAGCTTAATAGTTAACAACGAGCAGTACTTC.

This clonotype was picked up many times. This chain joins TRBV28 and TRBJ2-5; TRBD1 is a possible D gene (6 bases). From germline, CDR1 is MDHEN and CDR2 SYDVKM. The V and J ends lost 7 bases and 4 bases respectively, with 13 bases between them. The CDR3 is 13 amino acids. Here the CDR3 DNA reads TGTGCCAGCACCTTTGAGGGGGTAGAGACCCAGTACTTC. Amino acid sequence: CASTFEGVETQYF. Based on the CDR3 plus reference TRBV28 and TRBJ2-5, the full variable domain is DVKVTQSSRYLVKRTGEKVFLECVQDMDHENMFWYRQDPGLGLRLIYFSYDVKMKEKGDIPEGYSVSREKKERFSLILESASTNQTSMYLCASTFEGVETQYFGPGTRLLVL.

Concerning this clonotype: Given a much more abundant clone one base away, this may be a read error. This CDR3 is CASSQGGHTDTQYF. The DNA for the CDR3 is TGTGCCAGCAGTCAAGGGGGGCACACAGATACGCAGTATTTT. The chain uses TRBV6-2 or TRBV6-3 and TRBJ2-3; D tentatively fits TRBD1 or TRBD2 (6 bases each). V was clipped by 5 bases and J by 2 bases, with 11 bases between them. This CDR3 comprises 14 residues. CDR1 is MNHEY, CDR2 SVGEGT, per germline.

This clonotype was seen only a few times. The V and J genes are TRBV6-2 or TRBV6-3 and TRBJ2-1; TRBD1 matches at 7 bases. CDR1 is MNHEY, CDR2 SVGEGT, per germline. This CDR3 has 15 residues. After removal of 2 bases from V and 4 bases from J, the junction contained 5 bases not matched to a gene. The CDR3 here is CASSYKGAGYNEQFF. The CDR3 nucleotides are TGTGCCAGCAGTTACAAGGGGGCAGGTTACAATGAGCAGTTCTTC.

The rearrangement links TRBV28 to TRBJ2-1, with 15 bases aligning to TRBD2. This CDR3 spans 17 amino acids. Germline trimming cut 6 bases from V and 8 bases from J; bases unmatched to any gene: 11. The germline gives CDR1 MDHEN, CDR2 SYDVKM. This CDR3 reads CASRKTGLAGGKYEQFF. CDR3 in DNA: TGTGCCAGCAGGAAAACAGGACTAGCGGGGGGGAAGTATGAGCAGTTCTTC.

This rearrangement joins TRBV6-6 to TRBJ1-2; D gene uncertain. Germline values: CDR1 MNHNY, CDR2 SVGAGI (reference sequence). The CDR3 is 15 amino acids. With 0 bases removed from V and 3 bases from J, the gap between germline ends came to 11 bases. The CDR3 reads CASSYSKFLYYGYTF. Written as DNA, the CDR3 is TGTGCCAGCAGTTACTCGAAATTCCTATACTATGGCTACACCTTC.

The J gene is TRBJ2-2, the V gene TRBV28; 8 positions match TRBD1. The CDR3 covers 15 residues. Germline V gene data show CDR1 as MDHEN and CDR2 as SYDVKM. With V trimmed by 3 bases and J by 7 bases, 7 bases remained unmatched. CDR3 loop: CASSFQGQDGGELFF. In DNA form, the CDR3 reads TGTGCCAGCAGTTTTCAGGGACAGGACGGCGGGGAGCTGTTTTTT. The full variable domain, in which reference TRBV28 and TRBJ2-2 provide the parts outside the CDR3, is DVKVTQSSRYLVKRTGEKVFLECVQDMDHENMFWYRQDPGLGLRLIYFSYDVKMKEKGDIPEGYSVSREKKERFSLILESASTNQTSMYLCASSFQGQDGGELFFGEGSRLTVL.

This clonotype was detected ten times or more. The J gene is TRBJ2-3, the V gene TRBV14, with D tentatively TRBD1 (6 bases). This CDR3 region has 14 residues. Germline V lookup: CDR1 SGHDN, CDR2 FVKESK. Trimming stripped 4 bases from V and 4 bases from J, with 12 bases between. This CDR3 is CASSPPGASDTQYF. In DNA, the CDR3 is TGTGCCAGCAGCCCACCAGGGGCTTCAGATACGCAGTATTTT.

The chain uses TRBV3-1 and TRBJ2-5; maybe TRBD1 (5 bases). Per the germline V gene, CDR1 is LGHDT and CDR2 is YNNKEL (reference sequence). The CDR3 is 14 amino acids. With 0 bases removed from V and 5 bases from J, the gap between germline ends came to 10 bases. The CDR3 region is CASSQDSGRETQYF. As DNA, the CDR3 is TGTGCCAGCAGCCAAGATTCAGGGCGGGAGACCCAGTACTTC.

The chain employs TRBV10-2 and TRBJ1-5; D unclear. Trimming cost V 4 bases and J 1 base, with 11 bases left between them. The V gene's germline CDR1 is WSHSY and CDR2 SAAADI. The CDR3 totals 15 residues. CDR3 in DNA: TGCGCCAGCAGTGTTTGGGCAGGCAGCAATCAGCCCCAGCATTTT. It encodes CASSVWAGSNQPQHF.

The chain recombines TRBV24-1 with TRBJ2-5, with TRBD1 matching 7 bases. The V segment lost 4 bases and the J segment 5 bases; nucleotides outside the gene matches: 21. The germline gives CDR1 KGHDR, CDR2 SFDVKD. The CDR3 has 19 residues. The CDR3 spells CATSDKNRGRVSGPETQYF. Written as DNA, the CDR3 is TGTGCCACCAGTGACAAAAACAGGGGTCGGGTCAGTGGGCCGGAGACCCAGTACTTC.

The J gene is TRBJ1-6, the V gene TRBV2, with 7 bases fitting TRBD1. With 7 bases clipped from V and 7 bases from J, the junction kept 7 bases outside the gene matches. The germline V gene has CDR1 SNHLY and CDR2 FYNNEI. The CDR3 loop spans 14 amino acids. The CDR3 region is CASTLQGLNSPLHF. CDR3 in DNA: TGTGCCAGCACCCTACAGGGGTTGAATTCACCCCTCCACTTT.

This clonotype was observed once. The V gene is TRBV28, the J gene TRBJ2-1; 10 nucleotides agree with TRBD1. The CDR3 covers 16 residues. V was pared by 5 bases and J by 2 bases, with 6 bases of the junction left unmatched. Germline V gene sequence: CDR1 MDHEN, CDR2 SYDVKM. As DNA, the CDR3 is TGTGCCAGCAGTACACCGGGACAGGGGACCTACAATGAGCAGTTCTTC. This sequence encodes CASSTPGQGTYNEQFF.

There are a few counts of this clonotype. The genes are TRBV3-1 and TRBJ1-5, with TRBD1 matching 8 bases. Unmatched junction bases numbered 5, after V lost 3 bases and J lost 4 bases. Germline CDR1 is LGHDT and CDR2 is YNNKEL (reference sequence). The CDR3 contains 15 residues. The CDR3 DNA reads TGTGCCAGCAGCCACGACAGGGGTCCAAATCAGCCCCAGCATTTT. This sequence encodes CASSHDRGPNQPQHF.

This clonotype was detected many times. The CDR3 region has the DNA TGCAGTGCTTCCTCTAGCGGGGGGCCCTCCTACGAGCAGTACTTC. The encoded protein is CSASSSGGPSYEQYF. J is TRBJ2-7 and V is TRBV20-1, with 11 bases identical to TRBD2. The junction had 6 bases not matched to a gene; V was cut back by 5 bases and J by 0 bases. Germline V gene sequence: CDR1 DFQATT, CDR2 SNEGSKA (reference sequence). CDR3 size: 15 residues.

This clonotype was seen at least ten times. One junction end does not reproduce the germline sequence, and a read error may be involved. The rearrangement links TRBV6-1 to TRBJ1-1, with 8 bases matching TRBD1. The germline V gene has CDR1 MNHNS and CDR2 SASEGT. The length of the CDR3 is 14 residues. DNA for the CDR3: TGTGCCAGCAGTCCCCACAGGGGGAACTCTGAAGCTTTCTTT. Translation gives CASSPHRGNSEAFF.

There are a few counts of this clonotype. This chain uses TRBV7-9 with TRBJ2-7; D unclear. The CDR3 spans 13 residues. Germline loops: CDR1 SEHNR, CDR2 FQNEAQ (reference sequence). V was shortened by 5 bases and J by 0 bases, with 8 bases between the two germline ends. CDR3 protein: CASSPSFSYEQYF. CDR3 DNA sequence: TGTGCCAGCAGCCCATCCTTCTCCTACGAGCAGTACTTC.

This chain joins TRBV27 and TRBJ2-5; D is unclear. The CDR3 covers 11 residues. CDR1 is MNHEY, CDR2 SMNVEV, per germline (reference sequence). The ends were cut back, 6 bases at V and 0 bases at J, with 2 bases in the middle. In DNA form, the CDR3 reads TGTGCCAGCAGCGACCAAGAGACCCAGTACTTC. It specifies CASSDQETQYF.

The chain links TRBV5-1 to TRBJ1-3; D unclear. Germline-derived CDR1 and CDR2 are SGHRS and YFSETQ. Trimming took off 1 base at V and 1 base at J, with 6 bases between the two ends. The CDR3 has 14 residues. The CDR3 nucleotides are TGCGCCAGCAGCTTGATTGCGTCTGGAAACACCATATATTTT. This codes for CASSLIASGNTIYF.

This clonotype has a count of ten or more. The genes are TRBV12-3 or TRBV12-4 and TRBJ1-5; D is uncertain. The length of the CDR3 is 12 residues. V dropped 0 bases and J dropped 9 bases, with 6 bases sitting between them. The CDR3 DNA reads TGTGCCAGCAGTTTAGCGCGAAGGCCCCAGCATTTT. Protein product: CASSLARRPQHF.

This clonotype showed up many times. The gene calls are TRBV11-2 and TRBJ2-3; D unclear. The CDR3 covers 13 residues. Germline CDR1 reads SGHAT; CDR2 reads FQNNGV. Trimming took 2 bases from V and 2 from J, leaving 5 bases between them. The CDR3 loop is CASSLRVTDTQYF. CDR3 bases: TGTGCCAGCAGCTTAAGGGTCACAGATACGCAGTATTTT.

In its sample, this clonotype was seen many times. The CDR3 sequence: CASSLAGDRNYEQYF. The CDR3, as DNA: TGTGCCAGCAGCTTAGCGGGGGACCGGAACTACGAGCAGTACTTC. The gene calls are TRBV7-9 and TRBJ2-7; D may correspond to TRBD1 or TRBD2 (5 bases each). Per the germline V gene, CDR1 is SEHNR and CDR2 is FQNEAQ (reference sequence). There are 15 residues in the CDR3. Trimming took 0 bases from V and 3 from J, leaving 12 bases between them.

This clonotype was observed a handful of times. The V and J genes are TRBV5-1 and TRBJ1-6, with TRBD1 identical over 7 bases. CDR1 and CDR2 (germline): SGHRS, YFSETQ. The CDR3 runs 19 residues. V was clipped by 4 bases and J by 0 bases; unmatched bases: 13. CDR3: CASSPSGTAYLSYNSPLHF. CDR3 DNA: TGCGCCAGCAGCCCCTCCGGGACAGCTTACCTCTCCTATAATTCACCCCTCCACTTT.

This chain links TRBV25-1 with TRBJ2-7; 7 nucleotides agree with TRBD2. In germline, CDR1 is MGHDK, CDR2 SYGVNS. The CDR3 runs 15 residues. The ends lost 1 base at V and 1 base at J; junction bases unmatched: 4. Here the CDR3 reads CASSEFGGGSYEQYF. The CDR3 coding sequence is TGTGCCAGCAGTGAATTTGGGGGGGGATCCTACGAGCAGTACTTC.

As concerns this clonotype: Possible read error: a much larger clone is one base away. The chain couples TRBV27 to TRBJ2-2; 8 bases are shared with TRBD2. Looked up from germline, CDR1 is MNHEY and CDR2 is SMNVEV (reference sequence). The V gene end was trimmed by 7 bases and the J gene end by 4 bases; junction bases not matched to a gene: 17. The CDR3 has 18 amino acids. In DNA, the CDR3 is TGTGCCAGCATGGGGGCCGGGGGGGCCCGTTCACTCACCGGGGAGCTGTTTTTT. Protein sequence: CASMGAGGARSLTGELFF.

A word on this clonotype: The conserved phenylalanine or tryptophan normally closing the CDR3 is absent here, so this likely arose from a read error. The chain carries TRBV5-1 and TRBJ2-5; perhaps TRBD2 as D (6 bases). The CDR3 is 15 amino acids. Trimming removed 0 bases at V and 1 base at J, with 10 bases between. CDR1 and CDR2 (germline): SGHRS, YFSETQ. In nucleotides, the CDR3 is TGCGCCAGCAGCTTGGCCGCGGGGATCCAAGAGACCCAGTACCTC. This codes for CASSLAAGIQETQYL.

This sequence joins TRBV7-9 and TRBJ2-1; 10 nucleotides line up with TRBD1. This CDR3 has 16 residues. The V and J ends lost 5 bases and 10 bases, in that order; junction bases with no gene match: 14. Germline V gene data show CDR1 as SEHNR and CDR2 as FQNEAQ (reference sequence). CDR3 amino acids: CASSVRDRGFSGEQFF. CDR3 nucleotides: TGTGCCAGCAGCGTACGGGACAGGGGCTTCTCGGGGGAGCAGTTCTTC.

The genes are TRBV7-2 and TRBJ2-7; D perhaps matches TRBD1 (5 bases). Trimming cost V 1 base and J 1 base, with 11 bases left between them. The CDR3 totals 15 residues. Germline values: CDR1 SGHTA, CDR2 FQGNSA. The CDR3 sequence is CASSLGQGTSYEQYF. The CDR3 DNA reads TGTGCCAGCAGCTTAGGGCAGGGAACGTCCTACGAGCAGTACTTC.

This clonotype was seen a few times. The genes are TRBV20-1 and TRBJ1-6, with D unclear. The CDR3 loop spans 13 amino acids. Germline V gives CDR1 DFQATT, CDR2 SNEGSKA (reference sequence). Trimming shortened V by 3 bases and J by 7 bases, and 10 bases separated the two germline ends. The CDR3 region has the DNA TGCAGTGCTAGGGAAGACGGGAATTCACCCCTCCACTTT. It encodes CSAREDGNSPLHF.

This clonotype was seen a few times. The chain recombines TRBV9 with TRBJ2-1, with D tentatively TRBD1 or TRBD2 (5 bases each). V was trimmed by 0 bases and J by 6 bases, leaving 13 bases between them. In germline, CDR1 is SGDLS, CDR2 YYNGEE. The CDR3 is 15 residues long. The CDR3 region is CASSVEGFGGNEQFF. The CDR3 bases are TGTGCCAGCAGCGTAGAGGGGTTTGGGGGCAATGAGCAGTTCTTC.

In this sample, this clonotype turned up many times. The chain couples TRBV7-2 to TRBJ2-1; 8 bases fit TRBD2. The CDR3 is 15 amino acids. V shed 4 bases and J 3 bases; nucleotides not matched to a gene: 5. The germline CDR1 and CDR2 sequences are SGHTA and FQGNSA. As DNA, the CDR3 is TGTGCCAGCAGCTCCTTTGCGGGGGGCTACAATGAGCAGTTCTTC. Translating gives CASSSFAGGYNEQFF.